This entry lists 9 T cell receptor beta chains sequenced from one sample in a study of long-term antiretroviral therapy in people with HIV. Runs used v3.0 of the immunoSEQ assay and were done at survey level. Assay used: immunoSEQ multiplex PCR; TCRdb lists only in-frame clones, some missing. This sample yields about 24,000 clones, of which roughly four fifths are seen a single time; around 5.4% belongs to the top ten. Sequenced material: unsorted PBMCs, taken 4.4 years after starting antiretroviral therapy. The receptor source for this set is a man aged 25-40 years with HIV.

As regards this clone: The junction and the germline gene differ at one end; a read error may be behind it. The gene calls are TRBV14 and TRBJ2-7; D unclear. This CDR3 has 12 amino acids. The germline CDR1 and CDR2 sequences are SGHDN and FVKESK. CDR3 coding DNA: TGTGCCAGCAGCCAAATCCTTAGTTCACCCTTTTTC. Protein sequence: CASSQILSSPFF.

CDR3 amino acids: CATQTVRGQPYNEQFF. The CDR3 coding sequence is TGTGCCACCCAGACCGTTAGGGGACAGCCCTACAATGAGCAGTTCTTC. The chain couples TRBV28 to TRBJ2-1; 7 bases line up with TRBD1. Germline lookup yields CDR1 MDHEN and CDR2 SYDVKM. The V gene end was trimmed by 10 bases and the J gene end by 2 bases; junction bases not matched to a gene: 14. The CDR3 sequence is 16 residues long.

As regards this clone: Different DNA sequences within this sample yield the same CDR3. The chain couples TRBV27 to TRBJ2-7; possibly TRBD1 for D (6 bases). The CDR3 loop spans 13 amino acids. The V and J ends lost 6 bases and 3 bases respectively, with 12 bases between them. The germline V gene has CDR1 MNHEY and CDR2 SMNVEV (reference sequence). CDR3 residues: CASSKTGFYEQYF. As DNA, the CDR3 is TGTGCCAGCAGCAAGACAGGATTCTACGAGCAGTACTTC.

CDR3 amino acids: CASSPRGLESGANVLTF. CDR3 coding DNA: TGTGCCAGCAGTCCCCGGGGGCTTGAGTCTGGGGCCAACGTCCTGACTTTC. The rearrangement uses TRBV27 and TRBJ2-6; tentatively, D is TRBD1 or TRBD2 (6 bases each). The length of the CDR3 is 17 residues. The germline gives CDR1 MNHEY, CDR2 SMNVEV (reference sequence). V lost 5 bases to trimming and J lost 1 base, with 15 bases between them.

V usage is TRBV19 and J usage is TRBJ2-1, with TRBD2 matching over 8 bases. The CDR3 totals 14 residues. Trimming at V came to 6 bases and at J to 6 bases, leaving 7 bases not matched to a gene. Germline V gives CDR1 LNHDA, CDR2 SQIVND (reference sequence). The CDR3 loop is CASSWSGSVNEQFF. The CDR3 DNA is TGTGCCAGTAGCTGGAGCGGGAGTGTCAATGAGCAGTTCTTC.

V gene TRBV7-2 combines with J gene TRBJ1-2; unclear D gene. The CDR3 runs to 15 residues. V gave up 0 bases and J gave up 3 bases, with 11 bases separating them. Looked up from germline, CDR1 is SGHTA and CDR2 is FQGNSA. This CDR3 reads CASSLASALDYGYTF. CDR3 nucleotide sequence: TGTGCCAGCAGCTTAGCTTCAGCCCTTGACTATGGCTACACCTTC.

The chain is built from TRBV2 and TRBJ1-1; D remains unclear. The CDR3 has 11 amino acids. Per germline, CDR1 SNHLY and CDR2 FYNNEI. Deletions cut 5 bases from V and 5 bases from J, with 6 bases between. The CDR3 region is CASSQGTEAFF. The CDR3 region has the DNA TGTGCCAGCAGTCAAGGGACTGAAGCTTTCTTT.

The chain employs TRBV4-1 and TRBJ2-7, with D possibly being TRBD1 (6 bases). V was pared by 8 bases and J by 7 bases, with 30 bases between. This CDR3 comprises 17 residues. The germline V gene encodes CDR1 MGHRA and CDR2 YSYEKL. The chain's CDR3 is CASGRPSRKGDRLEQYF. CDR3 DNA sequence: TGCGCCAGCGGACGACCCTCGAGGAAAGGTGACAGGCTTGAGCAGTACTTC.

V is TRBV28 and J is TRBJ2-7, with 11 nucleotides matching TRBD1. The V segment lost 3 bases and the J segment 7 bases; nucleotides outside the gene matches: 5. CDR3 length: 14 amino acids. Germline V CDR1 and CDR2: MDHEN, SYDVKM. The CDR3: CASSLFRDRGEQYF. The DNA of the CDR3 is TGTGCCAGCAGTTTGTTTCGGGACAGGGGGGAGCAGTACTTC. The variable domain in full, completed from reference TRBV28 and TRBJ2-7, reads DVKVTQSSRYLVKRTGEKVFLECVQDMDHENMFWYRQDPGLGLRLIYFSYDVKMKEKGDIPEGYSVSREKKERFSLILESASTNQTSMYLCASSLFRDRGEQYFGPGTRLTVT.